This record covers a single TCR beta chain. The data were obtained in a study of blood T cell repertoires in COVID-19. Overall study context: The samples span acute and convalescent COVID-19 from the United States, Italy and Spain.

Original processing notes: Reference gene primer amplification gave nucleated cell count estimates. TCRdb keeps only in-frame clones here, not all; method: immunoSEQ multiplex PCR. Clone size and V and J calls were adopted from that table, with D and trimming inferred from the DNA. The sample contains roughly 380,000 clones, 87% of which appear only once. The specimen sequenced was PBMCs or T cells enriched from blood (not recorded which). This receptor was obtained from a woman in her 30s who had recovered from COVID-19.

The CDR3 bases are TGTGCCAGTAGTATTGGGGGCGAGGCGGAAAAACTGTTTTTT. This sequence encodes CASSIGGEAEKLFF. The chain couples TRBV19 to TRBJ1-4, with a weak D call TRBD1 (6 bases). Per the germline V gene, CDR1 is LNHDA and CDR2 is SQIVND (reference sequence). V was clipped by 3 bases and J by 8 bases, with 13 bases between them. The CDR3 loop spans 14 amino acids.